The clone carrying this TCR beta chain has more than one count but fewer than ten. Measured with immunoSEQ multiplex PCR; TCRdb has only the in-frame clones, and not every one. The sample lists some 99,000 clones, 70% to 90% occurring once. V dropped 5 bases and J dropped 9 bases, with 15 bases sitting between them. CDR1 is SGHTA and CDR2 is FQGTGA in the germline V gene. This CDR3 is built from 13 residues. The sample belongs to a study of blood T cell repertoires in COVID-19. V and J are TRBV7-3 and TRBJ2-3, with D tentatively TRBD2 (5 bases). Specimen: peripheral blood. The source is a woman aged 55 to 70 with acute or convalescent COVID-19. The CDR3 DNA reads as TGTGCCAGCAGCCCCGCCGGACTGGGGACGCAGTATTTT. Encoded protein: CASSPAGLGTQYF.